This TCR beta chain emerged from a study of blood T cells in healthy people across ages. RNA extraction gave at least 5.5 micrograms of total RNA per sample. The V and J ends lost 5 bases and 10 bases, in that order; junction bases with no gene match: 16. The CDR3 consists of 16 residues. Germline lookup yields CDR1 SEHNR and CDR2 FQNEAQ (reference sequence). Then a second PCR, running about 6 to 12 cycles, was carried out with a sample-barcoded 5' primer and a J-beta primer mix. From the 5' RACE reads, TCRdb called clonotypes with MiXCR, one entry per CDR3 protein. The table lists roughly 1,500,000 distinct CDR3 sequences, about 35% of them singletons.

The J gene is TRBJ1-4, the V gene TRBV7-9; 7 positions match TRBD1. The sequence came from a woman aged 25 to 45 in good health. The sample consisted of blood. Here the CDR3 reads CASSQNRFGNRGKLFF. The CDR3 nucleotides read TGTGCCAGCAGCCAGAACCGGTTCGGTAACAGGGGAAAACTGTTTTTT.